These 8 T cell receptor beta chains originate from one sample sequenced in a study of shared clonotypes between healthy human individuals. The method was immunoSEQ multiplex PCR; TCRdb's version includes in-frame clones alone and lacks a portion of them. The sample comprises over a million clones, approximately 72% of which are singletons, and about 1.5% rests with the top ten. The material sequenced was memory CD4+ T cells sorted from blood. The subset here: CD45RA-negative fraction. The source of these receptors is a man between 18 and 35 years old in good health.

The CDR3 DNA reads as TGTGCCAGCAGTTTTAGGGGGATGAGTGGCTACACCTTC. Protein sequence: CASSFRGMSGYTF. The chain uses TRBV27 and TRBJ1-2; D may be TRBD1 (6 bases). V was trimmed by 3 bases and J by 7 bases, leaving 12 bases between them. Germline V CDR1 and CDR2: MNHEY, SMNVEV (reference sequence). CDR3 length equals 13 residues.

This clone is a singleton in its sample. The CDR3 DNA reads TGTGCCAGCAGCCTAAGGTTTCAGGGAGTGTCCACCGGGGAGCTGTTTTTT. This gives the protein CASSLRFQGVSTGELFF. The V and J genes are TRBV7-8 and TRBJ2-2; D is tentatively TRBD1 or TRBD2 (5 bases each). Trimming left V 5 bases short and J 4 bases short, with 20 bases between. Germline assignment: CDR1 SGHVS and CDR2 FQNEAQ. The CDR3 contains 17 residues.

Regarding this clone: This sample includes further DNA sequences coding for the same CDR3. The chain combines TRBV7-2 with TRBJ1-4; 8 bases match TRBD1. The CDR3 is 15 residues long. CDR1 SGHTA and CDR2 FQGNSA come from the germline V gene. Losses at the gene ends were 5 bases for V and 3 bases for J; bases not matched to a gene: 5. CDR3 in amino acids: CASSLEQGANEKLFF. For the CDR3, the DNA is TGTGCCAGCAGCCTCGAACAGGGGGCTAATGAAAAACTGTTTTTT.

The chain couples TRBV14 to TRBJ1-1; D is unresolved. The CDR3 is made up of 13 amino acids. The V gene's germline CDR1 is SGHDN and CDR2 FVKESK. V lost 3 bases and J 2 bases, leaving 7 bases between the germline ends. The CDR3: CASSHGLNTEAFF. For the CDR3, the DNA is TGTGCCAGCAGCCACGGGCTTAACACTGAAGCTTTCTTT.

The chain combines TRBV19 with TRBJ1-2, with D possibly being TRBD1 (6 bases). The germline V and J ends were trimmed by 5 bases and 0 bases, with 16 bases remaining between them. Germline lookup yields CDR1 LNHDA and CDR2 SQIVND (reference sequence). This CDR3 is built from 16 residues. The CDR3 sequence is CASSGVTGISNYGYTF. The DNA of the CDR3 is TGTGCCAGTAGTGGAGTGACAGGAATCTCTAACTATGGCTACACCTTC.

Here the CDR3 reads CASSRGQFNQPQHF. The CDR3 nucleotides are TGTGCCAGCAGCCGGGGGCAGTTCAATCAGCCCCAGCATTTT. The V call is TRBV6-5, the J call TRBJ1-5, with TRBD1 as a possible D gene (6 bases). V was cut by 6 bases and J by 3 bases, with 12 bases left in between. This CDR3 comprises 14 residues. Germline lookup yields CDR1 MNHEY and CDR2 SVGAGI.

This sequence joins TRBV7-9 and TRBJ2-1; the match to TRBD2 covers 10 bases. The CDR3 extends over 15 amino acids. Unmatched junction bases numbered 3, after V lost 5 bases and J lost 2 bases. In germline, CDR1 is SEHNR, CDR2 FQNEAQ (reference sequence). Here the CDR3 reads CASSQREGAYNEQFF. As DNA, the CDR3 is TGTGCCAGCAGCCAGCGGGAGGGGGCCTACAATGAGCAGTTCTTC.

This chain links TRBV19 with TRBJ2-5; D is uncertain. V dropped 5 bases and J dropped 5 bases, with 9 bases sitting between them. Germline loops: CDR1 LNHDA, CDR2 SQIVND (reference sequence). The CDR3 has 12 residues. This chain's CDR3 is CASSGPRETQYF. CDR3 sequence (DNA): TGTGCCAGTAGTGGACCCAGGGAGACCCAGTACTTC.